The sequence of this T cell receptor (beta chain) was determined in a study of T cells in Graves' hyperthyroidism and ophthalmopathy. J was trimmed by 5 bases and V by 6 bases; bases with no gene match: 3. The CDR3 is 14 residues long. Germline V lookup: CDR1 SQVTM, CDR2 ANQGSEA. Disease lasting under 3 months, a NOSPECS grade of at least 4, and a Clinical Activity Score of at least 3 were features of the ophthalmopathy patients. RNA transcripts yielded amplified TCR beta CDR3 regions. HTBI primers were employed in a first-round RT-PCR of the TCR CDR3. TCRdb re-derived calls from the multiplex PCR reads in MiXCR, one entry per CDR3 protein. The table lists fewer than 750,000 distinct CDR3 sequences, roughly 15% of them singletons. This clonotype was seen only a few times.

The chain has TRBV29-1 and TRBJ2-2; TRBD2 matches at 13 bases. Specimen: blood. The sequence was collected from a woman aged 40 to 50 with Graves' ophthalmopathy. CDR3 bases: TGCAGCGTACTAGCGGGAGGGGGAACCGGGGAGCTGTTTTTT. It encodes CSVLAGGGTGELFF.